The 18 T cell receptor beta chains presented below share a single source sample, sequenced in a study of cytomegalovirus exposure and HLA in healthy donors. Primers: 60 Vbeta forward and 13 Jbeta reverse. TCRdb keeps only in-frame clones here, not all; method: immunoSEQ multiplex PCR. This table has around 130,000 clones, 70% to 85% appearing once. Sequenced: PBMCs. The receptors here all came from a woman younger than 30 in good health and CMV-seropositive.

The chain couples TRBV4-1 to TRBJ2-3, with 7 bases lining up with TRBD1. Germline values: CDR1 MGHRA, CDR2 YSYEKL. The CDR3 covers 15 residues. After removal of 4 bases from V and 1 base from J, the junction contained 5 bases not matched to a gene. CDR3 DNA: TGCGCCAGCAGCCCCTACAGGGGAGGCACAGATACGCAGTATTTT. Translated: CASSPYRGGTDTQYF.

V and J are TRBV27 and TRBJ1-2; 7 bases are shared with TRBD1. This CDR3 has 13 residues. The trim removed 7 bases at V and 4 bases at J, leaving 6 bases unmatched. Germline CDR1 and CDR2: MNHEY and SMNVEV (reference sequence). The CDR3 sequence is CASKGGTFYGYTF. CDR3 sequence (DNA): TGTGCCAGCAAAGGGGGCACATTCTATGGCTACACCTTC.

Only a few counts were recorded for this clone. The chain links TRBV6-5 to TRBJ2-1; maybe TRBD1 (6 bases). V dropped 0 bases and J dropped 5 bases, with 8 bases sitting between them. CDR3 length: 14 amino acids. Germline V lookup: CDR1 MNHEY, CDR2 SVGAGI. The CDR3 region has the DNA TGTGCCAGCAGTTACTCGACAGGAAACAATGAGCAGTTCTTC. Translated, it gives CASSYSTGNNEQFF.

CDR3 loop: CASRTDRGNSPLHF. The CDR3 DNA reads TGTGCCAGCAGGACCGACAGGGGTAATTCACCCCTCCACTTT. V and J are TRBV6-5 and TRBJ1-6; 8 nucleotides align to TRBD1. The germline V gene encodes CDR1 MNHEY and CDR2 SVGAGI. The CDR3 is 14 amino acids. After removal of 6 bases from V and 6 bases from J, the junction contained 4 bases not matched to a gene.

This sequence joins TRBV7-8 and TRBJ2-7, with a possible D match to TRBD2 (7 bases). Germline values: CDR1 SGHVS, CDR2 FQNEAQ. The V gene lost 4 bases and the J gene lost 2 bases, with 12 bases spanning the gap. This CDR3 region has 14 residues. Here the CDR3 reads CASSSGGLAYEQYF. DNA of the CDR3: TGTGCCAGCAGCTCCGGGGGGCTTGCCTACGAGCAGTACTTC.

This chain joins TRBV6-4 and TRBJ2-7; weak D call: TRBD2 (5 bases). The V end lost 7 bases, the J end lost 0 bases, and 10 bases lay between the germline ends. This CDR3 has 13 amino acids. Germline V lookup: CDR1 MRHNA, CDR2 SNTAGT. CDR3 region: CASKAGFSYEQYF. For the CDR3, the DNA is TGTGCCAGCAAGGCGGGCTTCTCCTACGAGCAGTACTTC.

V and J are TRBV5-4 and TRBJ2-2; 9 nucleotides line up with TRBD1. This CDR3 spans 15 amino acids. Germline loops: CDR1 SGHNT, CDR2 YYREEE (reference sequence). With 2 bases clipped from V and 5 bases from J, the junction kept 4 bases outside the gene matches. CDR3 in amino acids: CASSLDRGKTGELFF. CDR3 bases: TGTGCCAGCAGCTTAGACAGGGGGAAGACCGGGGAGCTGTTTTTT.

The V call is TRBV5-6, the J call TRBJ1-5, with D tentatively TRBD1 (6 bases). Germline V gives CDR1 SGHDT, CDR2 YYEEEE. Trimming left V 3 bases short and J 0 bases short, with 10 bases between. The CDR3 runs to 15 residues. DNA of the CDR3: TGTGCCAGCAGCTCGGGACACCTTAGCAATCAGCCCCAGCATTTT. Protein sequence: CASSSGHLSNQPQHF.

The J gene is TRBJ1-5, the V gene TRBV9, with D hard to call. Trimming shortened V by 1 base and J by 5 bases, and 16 bases separated the two germline ends. CDR1 is SGDLS and CDR2 is YYNGEE in the germline V gene. The CDR3 consists of 16 residues. Here the CDR3 reads CASSVLALKLDQPQHF. As DNA, the CDR3 is TGTGCCAGCAGCGTATTGGCCCTCAAGCTAGATCAGCCCCAGCATTTT.

The chain is built from TRBV15 and TRBJ2-3; 9 bases line up with TRBD2. Germline CDR1 and CDR2: LNHNV and YYDKDF (reference sequence). The CDR3 is made up of 19 amino acids. Trimming cost V 5 bases and J 6 bases; bases outside gene matches: 21. This CDR3 reads CATSSSPRVLAGEEDTQYF. The CDR3, as DNA: TGTGCCACCAGCTCCAGCCCCCGTGTACTAGCGGGCGAGGAGGATACGCAGTATTTT.

V gene TRBV7-3 combines with J gene TRBJ1-4; D possibly corresponds to TRBD1 (5 bases). The CDR3 is made up of 14 amino acids. Trimming pared 8 bases from V and 5 bases from J, leaving 15 bases between. CDR1 is SGHTA, CDR2 FQGTGA, per germline. The CDR3 DNA is TGTGCCAGCGGCAGGGAGGGGAAGAATGAAAAACTGTTTTTT. It codes for CASGREGKNEKLFF.

V gene TRBV27 combines with J gene TRBJ2-2; D may be TRBD1 (6 bases). CDR1 MNHEY and CDR2 SMNVEV come from the germline V gene (reference sequence). The CDR3 consists of 10 residues. V was shortened by 5 bases and J by 14 bases, with 9 bases between the two germline ends. The CDR3 sequence: CASSTGCLFF. DNA of the CDR3: TGTGCCAGCAGTACAGGGTGCCTGTTTTTT.

The chain couples TRBV30 to TRBJ1-1; tentative D call: TRBD1 (5 bases). V shed 2 bases and J shed 5 bases, with 9 bases lying between them. The length of the CDR3 is 12 residues. Per the germline V gene, CDR1 is GTSNPN and CDR2 is SVGIG (reference sequence). This CDR3 is CAWSPGQTEAFF. As DNA, the CDR3 is TGTGCCTGGAGTCCAGGGCAGACTGAAGCTTTCTTT. The whole variable domain, filled in from reference TRBV30 and TRBJ1-1, reads SQTIHQWPATLVQPVGSPLSLECTVEGTSNPNLYWYRQAAGRGLQLLFYSVGIGQISSEVPQNLSASRPQDRQFILSSKKLLLSDSGFYLCAWSPGQTEAFFGQGTRLTVV.

V usage is TRBV5-1 and J usage is TRBJ1-1; 9 nucleotides line up with TRBD1. Germline loops: CDR1 SGHRS, CDR2 YFSETQ. The length of the CDR3 is 14 residues. The J segment lost 5 bases and the V segment lost 4 bases, leaving 6 bases of the junction unmatched. The CDR3 nucleotides are TGCGCCAGCAGCACATGGACAGGGGAAACTGAAGCTTTCTTT. Its protein is CASSTWTGETEAFF.

This chain joins TRBV7-8 and TRBJ1-5, with a weak D call TRBD1 (6 bases). The CDR3 extends over 16 amino acids. V was trimmed by 3 bases and J by 5 bases, leaving 17 bases between them. Germline V lookup: CDR1 SGHVS, CDR2 FQNEAQ. This CDR3 reads CASSFATGEGDQPQHF. In DNA, the CDR3 is TGTGCCAGCAGCTTTGCGACAGGAGAGGGGGATCAGCCCCAGCATTTT.

Notes on this clone: The junction shows a germline mismatch at one end, possibly a read error. The chain employs TRBV7-9 and TRBJ1-1, with D unclear. This CDR3 is built from 14 residues. Germline CDR1 reads SEHNR; CDR2 reads FQNEAQ (reference sequence). CDR3 sequence: CSSSPARLRDEAFF. The CDR3 DNA is TGTTCCAGCAGCCCCGCCCGACTACGCGATGAAGCTTTCTTT.

This chain uses TRBV25-1 with TRBJ1-4; a possible D gene is TRBD1 (5 bases). Trimming took 7 bases from V and 3 from J, leaving 15 bases between them. This CDR3 spans 15 amino acids. Per germline, CDR1 MGHDK and CDR2 SYGVNS. The DNA of the CDR3 is TGTGCCAGCACGGGGAGGGAAGGGGCTAATGAAAAACTGTTTTTT. This codes for CASTGREGANEKLFF.

CDR3 residues: CASSSDRRDNSPLHF. CDR3 coding DNA: TGCGCCAGCAGCTCCGACAGGAGAGATAATTCACCCCTCCACTTT. The genes are TRBV5-1 and TRBJ1-6, with a possible D match to TRBD1 (6 bases). Germline loops: CDR1 SGHRS, CDR2 YFSETQ. The CDR3 is 15 residues long. With 3 bases removed from V and 5 bases from J, the gap between germline ends came to 12 bases.